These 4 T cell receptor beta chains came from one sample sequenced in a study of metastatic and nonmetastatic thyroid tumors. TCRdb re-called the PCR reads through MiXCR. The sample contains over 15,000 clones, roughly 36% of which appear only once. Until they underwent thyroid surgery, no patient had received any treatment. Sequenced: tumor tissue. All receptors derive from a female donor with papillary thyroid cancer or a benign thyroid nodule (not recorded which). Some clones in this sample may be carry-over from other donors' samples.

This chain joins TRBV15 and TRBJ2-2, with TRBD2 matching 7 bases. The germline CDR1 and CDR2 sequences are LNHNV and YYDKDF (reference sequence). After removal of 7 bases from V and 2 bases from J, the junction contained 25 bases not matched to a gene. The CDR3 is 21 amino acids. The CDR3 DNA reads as TGTGCCACCATCAGTCCGGGTAGCGGGCGAGTCAAACATACCAACACCGGGGAGCTGTTTTTT. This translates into CATISPGSGRVKHTNTGELFF.

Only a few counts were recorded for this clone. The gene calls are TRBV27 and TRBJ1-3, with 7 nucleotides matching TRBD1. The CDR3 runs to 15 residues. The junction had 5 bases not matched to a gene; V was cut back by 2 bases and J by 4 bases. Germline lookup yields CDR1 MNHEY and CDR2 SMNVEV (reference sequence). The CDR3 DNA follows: TGTGCCAGCAGTTTAAGGGGACAGATAGGAAACACCATATATTTT. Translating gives CASSLRGQIGNTIYF.

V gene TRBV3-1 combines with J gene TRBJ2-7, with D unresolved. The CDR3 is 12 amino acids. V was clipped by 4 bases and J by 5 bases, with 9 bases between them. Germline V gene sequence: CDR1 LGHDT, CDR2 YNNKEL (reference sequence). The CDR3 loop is CASSLITHEQYF. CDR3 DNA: TGTGCCAGCAGCCTTATAACACACGAGCAGTACTTC.

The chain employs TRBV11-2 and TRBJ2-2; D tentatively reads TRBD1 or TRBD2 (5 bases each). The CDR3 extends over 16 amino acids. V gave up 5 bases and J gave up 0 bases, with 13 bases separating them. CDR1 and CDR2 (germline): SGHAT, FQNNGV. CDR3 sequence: CASSPPGTTNTGELFF. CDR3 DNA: TGTGCCAGCAGCCCCCCCGGGACCACGAACACCGGGGAGCTGTTTTTT.